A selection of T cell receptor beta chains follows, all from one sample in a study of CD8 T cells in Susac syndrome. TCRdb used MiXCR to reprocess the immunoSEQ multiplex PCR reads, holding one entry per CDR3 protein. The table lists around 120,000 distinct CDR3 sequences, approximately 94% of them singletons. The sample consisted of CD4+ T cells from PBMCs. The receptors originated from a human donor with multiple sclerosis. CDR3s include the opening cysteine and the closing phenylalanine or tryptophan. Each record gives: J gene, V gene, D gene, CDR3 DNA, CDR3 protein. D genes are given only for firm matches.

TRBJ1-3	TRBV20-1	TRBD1	TGCAGTGCCAGACAGGGTAACTCTGGAAACACCATATATTTT	CSARQGNSGNTIYF
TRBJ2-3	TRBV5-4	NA	TGTGCCAGCAGCTTGCTCGAAGGAGGAGCGGATACGCAGTATTTT	CASSLLEGGADTQYF
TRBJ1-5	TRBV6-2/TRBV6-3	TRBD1	TGTGCCAGCAGCGACAGGGAAGGACGGCAGCCCCAGCATTTT	CASSDREGRQPQHF
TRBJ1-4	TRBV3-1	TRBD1	TGTGCCAGCAGCTTCCGACAGGGGATAACTAATGAAAAACTGTTTTTT	CASSFRQGITNEKLFF
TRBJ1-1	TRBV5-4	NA	TGTGCCAGCAGCAAAGGGATTATCCTGAACACTGAAGCTTTCTTT	CASSKGIILNTEAFF
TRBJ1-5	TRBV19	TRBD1	TGTGCCAGTAGTACCTCTGACAGGGGGCGGAATCAGCCCCAGCATTTT	CASSTSDRGRNQPQHF
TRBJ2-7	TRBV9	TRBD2	TGTGCCAGCAGCGCGGCTAGCGGGGACTACGAGCAGTACTTC	CASSAASGDYEQYF
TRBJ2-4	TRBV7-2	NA	TGTGCCAGCAGCTTATACGGGGCTAGCAGTCCGGCCAAAAACATTCAGTACTTC	CASSLYGASSPAKNIQYF
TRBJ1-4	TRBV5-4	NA	TGTGCCAGCACCATAGGAGGGTTTGCAACTAATGAAAAACTGTTTTTT	CASTIGGFATNEKLFF
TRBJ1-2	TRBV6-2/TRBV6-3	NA	TGTGCCGTCGTGGGGCAGTACTATGGCTACACCTTC	CAVVGQYYGYTF
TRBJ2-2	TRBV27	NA	TGTGCCAGCAGTGCCCGGATTAACACCGGGGAGCTGTTTTTT	CASSARINTGELFF
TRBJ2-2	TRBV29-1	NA	TGCAGCGTTGAAAGGGCCGGGGAGCTGTTTTTT	CSVERAGELFF
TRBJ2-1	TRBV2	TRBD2	TGTGCCAGCAGGCTTGGCGGGAGCTACAATGAGCAGTTCTTC	CASRLGGSYNEQFF
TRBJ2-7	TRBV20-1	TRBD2	TGCAGTGCTACTCTAGCGGTGCCCTACGAGCAGTACTTC	CSATLAVPYEQYF
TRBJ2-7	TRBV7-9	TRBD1	TGTGCCAGCAGCCCTGACAGGGGAGACGAGCAGTACTTC	CASSPDRGDEQYF
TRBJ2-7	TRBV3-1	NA	TGTGCCAGCAGCCAATCCCGACAGACCTACGAGCAGTACTTC	CASSQSRQTYEQYF
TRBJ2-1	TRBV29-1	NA	TGCAGCGGGGACGGGATCCACAATGAGCAGTTCTTC	CSGDGIHNEQFF
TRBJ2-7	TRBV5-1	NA	TGCGCCAGCAGCTTGGCCCTGGGGGGAAGGGGGTCCTACGAGCAGTACTTC	CASSLALGGRGSYEQYF
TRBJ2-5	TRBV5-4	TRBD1	TGTGCCAGCAGCACGGGGGACAGGGCATTAGAGACCCAGTACTTC	CASSTGDRALETQYF
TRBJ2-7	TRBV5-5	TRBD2	TGTGCCAGCAGCCTAGCTAGCGGGAGAGAGGAGCAGTACTTC	CASSLASGREEQYF
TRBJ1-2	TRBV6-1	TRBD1	TGTGCCAGCAGTAAAACGGGACAGGGGTCTGGCTACACCTTC	CASSKTGQGSGYTF
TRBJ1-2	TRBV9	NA	TGTGCCAGCAGCGGACAGCCCTATTATGGCTACACCTTC	CASSGQPYYGYTF
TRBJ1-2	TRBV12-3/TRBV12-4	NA	TGTGCCAGCAGTTTAAATTGGGAGAGCTACACCTTC	CASSLNWESYTF
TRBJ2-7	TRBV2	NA	TGTGCCAGCAGTGATAGGGAGTACTCCTACGAGCAGTACTTC	CASSDREYSYEQYF
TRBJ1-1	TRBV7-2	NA	TGTGCCAGCAGCAGAGATTGGGAAAACACTGAAGCTTTCTTT	CASSRDWENTEAFF
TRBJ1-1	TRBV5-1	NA	TGCGCCAGCAGCGGAGGACGGCCGATGAACACTGAAGCTTTCTTT	CASSGGRPMNTEAFF
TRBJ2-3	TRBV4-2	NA	TGTGCCAGCAGCCAAGAGCCCAGCGGGTCAGCAGATACGCAGTATTTT	CASSQEPSGSADTQYF
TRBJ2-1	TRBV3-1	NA	TGTGCCAGCAGCCAGGGTCTAGCCTATGAGCAGTTCTTC	CASSQGLAYEQFF
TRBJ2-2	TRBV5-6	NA	TGTGCCAGCAGCTTGTATGGCAAAAATACCGGGGAGCTGTTTTTT	CASSLYGKNTGELFF